The 2 T cell receptor beta chains below all came from one sample that was sequenced in a study of T cells after yellow fever vaccination. TCRdb re-derived calls from the 5' RACE reads in MiXCR, one entry per CDR3 protein. This table holds some 350,000 distinct CDR3 sequences, roughly 6.2% found once. This sample comprised PBMCs, obtained 5 days after the yellow fever booster vaccination. These receptors were obtained from a man aged 30 to 45 who received the YFV17D yellow fever vaccine.

The chain employs TRBV6-4 and TRBJ1-2; no reliable D call. The germline V and J ends were trimmed by 9 bases and 3 bases, with 2 bases remaining between them. Germline V lookup: CDR1 MRHNA, CDR2 SNTAGT. CDR3 length: 9 residues. The CDR3 loop is CASYYGYTF. The CDR3 bases are TGTGCCAGTTACTATGGCTACACCTTC.

The gene calls are TRBV20-1 and TRBJ2-1, with a tentative D call TRBD2 (6 bases). From germline, CDR1 is DFQATT and CDR2 SNEGSKA (reference sequence). The length of the CDR3 is 14 residues. Written as DNA, the CDR3 is TGCAGCAGCCCTAGCGCTATAGCCTACAATGAGCAGTTCTTC. This translates into CSSPSAIAYNEQFF.